A selection of T cell receptor beta chains follows, all from one sample in a study of T cells after yellow fever vaccination. A single record per CDR3 protein comes from TCRdb applying MiXCR to the 5' RACE reads. The table has some 300,000 distinct CDR3 sequences, around 3.9% seen once. Source: PBMCs, taken on the day of the yellow fever booster vaccination. These receptors all come from a young man who received the YFV17D yellow fever vaccine. CDR3s include the opening cysteine and the closing phenylalanine or tryptophan. The D gene is left open where the match is weak. Part of the rows lack a size; the others show once, few, many or a class for expanded clones.

D gene: TRBD1; J gene: TRBJ1-5; clone size: many; V gene: TRBV7-8; CDR3 DNA: TGTGCCAGCAGCGCAGGACAGGGGTTCGGCAATCAGCCCCAGCATTTT; CDR3 protein: CASSAGQGFGNQPQHF
D gene: -; J gene: TRBJ2-3; clone size: -; V gene: TRBV5-4; CDR3 DNA: TGTGCCAGCAGCTTAATGGGGGGGCGGGAAGATACGCAGTATTTT; CDR3 protein: CASSLMGGREDTQYF
D gene: TRBD2; J gene: TRBJ2-1; clone size: many; V gene: TRBV7-2; CDR3 DNA: TGTGCCAGCAGCTTAGCGCGGCTAGCGGACAATGAGCAGTTCTTC; CDR3 protein: CASSLARLADNEQFF
D gene: TRBD2; J gene: TRBJ2-1; clone size: many; V gene: TRBV2; CDR3 DNA: TGTGCCAACAACTCCAGCGGGGGGGCTGGGGGCGAGCAGTTCTTC; CDR3 protein: CANNSSGGAGGEQFF
D gene: TRBD2; J gene: TRBJ2-3; clone size: many; V gene: TRBV30; CDR3 DNA: TGTGCCTGCAAGACTAGCGGGACAGATACGCAGTATTTT; CDR3 protein: CACKTSGTDTQYF
D gene: -; J gene: TRBJ2-5; clone size: few; V gene: TRBV7-6; CDR3 DNA: TGTGCCAGCAGCCCAAGGTCGGGGGTACGGGAGACCCAGTACTTC; CDR3 protein: CASSPRSGVRETQYF
D gene: -; J gene: TRBJ2-3; clone size: many; V gene: TRBV10-3; CDR3 DNA: TGTGCCATACTCGGGAGAAACACAGATACGCAGTATTTT; CDR3 protein: CAILGRNTDTQYF
D gene: -; J gene: TRBJ1-2; clone size: -; V gene: TRBV2; CDR3 DNA: TGTGCCAGCAGTGAGAACGGCATCTATGGCTACACCTTC; CDR3 protein: CASSENGIYGYTF
D gene: -; J gene: TRBJ1-2; clone size: many; V gene: TRBV7-2; CDR3 DNA: TGTGCCAGCAGCTCCCCCCGGGTCTATGGCTACACCTTC; CDR3 protein: CASSSPRVYGYTF
D gene: TRBD1; J gene: TRBJ1-5; clone size: few; V gene: TRBV5-6; CDR3 DNA: TGTGCCAGCAGCTTGGGAGGTCCTAAACCGGGACAGAGAGAAGATCTACAAGCAAATCAGCCCCAGCATTTT; CDR3 protein: CASSLGGPKPGQREDLQANQPQHF
D gene: -; J gene: TRBJ2-1; clone size: -; V gene: TRBV19; CDR3 DNA: TGTGCCAGTAGTATGATGTGGGGGGCCCTCTACAATGAGCAGTTCTTC; CDR3 protein: CASSMMWGALYNEQFF
D gene: -; J gene: TRBJ1-2; clone size: many; V gene: TRBV29-1; CDR3 DNA: TGCAGCGTTGCGGGAGTTTCTAACTATGGCTACACCTTC; CDR3 protein: CSVAGVSNYGYTF
D gene: -; J gene: TRBJ2-5; clone size: many; V gene: TRBV29-1; CDR3 DNA: TGCAGCGCTGAGGGGGGGCGGGAGACCCAGTACTTC; CDR3 protein: CSAEGGRETQYF
D gene: -; J gene: TRBJ1-1; clone size: few; V gene: TRBV6-1; CDR3 DNA: TGTGCCAGCAGGCTGACAGTGAACACTGAAGCTTTCTTT; CDR3 protein: CASRLTVNTEAFF
D gene: -; J gene: TRBJ1-5; clone size: many; V gene: TRBV10-3; CDR3 DNA: TGTGCCATCAGTCAGGGAGCTACCGGTCAGCCCCAGCATTTT; CDR3 protein: CAISQGATGQPQHF
D gene: TRBD2; J gene: TRBJ2-2; clone size: many; V gene: TRBV4-3; CDR3 DNA: TGCGCCAGCAGCCCCCAGGCGGGGGGCCCGAACACCGGGGAGCTGTTTTTT; CDR3 protein: CASSPQAGGPNTGELFF
D gene: -; J gene: TRBJ2-3; clone size: many; V gene: TRBV7-2; CDR3 DNA: TGTGCCAGCAGCTTCAAGAAAGGAGATACGCAGTATTTT; CDR3 protein: CASSFKKGDTQYF
D gene: -; J gene: TRBJ2-3; clone size: many; V gene: TRBV5-1; CDR3 DNA: TGCGCCAGCAGCTGGACTCCTGTCACAGATACGCAGTATTTT; CDR3 protein: CASSWTPVTDTQYF
D gene: -; J gene: TRBJ1-6; clone size: -; V gene: TRBV20-1; CDR3 DNA: TGCAGTGCTAGCCCGGGACTTACTAATTCACCCCTCCACTTT; CDR3 protein: CSASPGLTNSPLHF
D gene: -; J gene: TRBJ1-6; clone size: many; V gene: TRBV5-1; CDR3 DNA: TGCGCCAGCAGCTTGGCCGGTCCAGAAAATAATTCACCCCTCCACTTT; CDR3 protein: CASSLAGPENNSPLHF
D gene: TRBD2; J gene: TRBJ2-1; clone size: many; V gene: TRBV20-1; CDR3 DNA: TGCAGTGCTAGGCCTAAGGGCGGGGGACTTAATGAGCAGTTCTTC; CDR3 protein: CSARPKGGGLNEQFF
D gene: TRBD2; J gene: TRBJ2-1; clone size: many; V gene: TRBV6-5; CDR3 DNA: TGTGCCAGCAAGCTAGCGGGGGGGAGTTACAATGAGCAGTTCTTC; CDR3 protein: CASKLAGGSYNEQFF